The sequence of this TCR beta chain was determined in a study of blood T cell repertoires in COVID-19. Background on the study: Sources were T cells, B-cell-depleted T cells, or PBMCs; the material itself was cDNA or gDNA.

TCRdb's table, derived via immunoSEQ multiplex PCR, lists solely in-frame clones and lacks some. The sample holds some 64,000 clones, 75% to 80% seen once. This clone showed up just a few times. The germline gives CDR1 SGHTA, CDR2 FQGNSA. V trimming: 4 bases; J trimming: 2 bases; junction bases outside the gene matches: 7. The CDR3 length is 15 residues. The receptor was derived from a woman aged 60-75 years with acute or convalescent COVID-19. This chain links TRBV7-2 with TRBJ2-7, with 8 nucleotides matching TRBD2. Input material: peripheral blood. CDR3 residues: CASSSRAGAPYEQYF. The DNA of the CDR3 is TGTGCCAGCAGCTCCAGAGCGGGGGCCCCCTACGAGCAGTACTTC. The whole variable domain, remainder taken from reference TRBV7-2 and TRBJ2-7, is GAGVSQSPSNKVTEKGKDVELRCDPISGHTALYWYRQSLGQGLEFLIYFQGNSAPDKSGLPSDRFSAERTGGSVSTLTIQRTQQEDSAVYLCASSSRAGAPYEQYFGPGTRLTVT.